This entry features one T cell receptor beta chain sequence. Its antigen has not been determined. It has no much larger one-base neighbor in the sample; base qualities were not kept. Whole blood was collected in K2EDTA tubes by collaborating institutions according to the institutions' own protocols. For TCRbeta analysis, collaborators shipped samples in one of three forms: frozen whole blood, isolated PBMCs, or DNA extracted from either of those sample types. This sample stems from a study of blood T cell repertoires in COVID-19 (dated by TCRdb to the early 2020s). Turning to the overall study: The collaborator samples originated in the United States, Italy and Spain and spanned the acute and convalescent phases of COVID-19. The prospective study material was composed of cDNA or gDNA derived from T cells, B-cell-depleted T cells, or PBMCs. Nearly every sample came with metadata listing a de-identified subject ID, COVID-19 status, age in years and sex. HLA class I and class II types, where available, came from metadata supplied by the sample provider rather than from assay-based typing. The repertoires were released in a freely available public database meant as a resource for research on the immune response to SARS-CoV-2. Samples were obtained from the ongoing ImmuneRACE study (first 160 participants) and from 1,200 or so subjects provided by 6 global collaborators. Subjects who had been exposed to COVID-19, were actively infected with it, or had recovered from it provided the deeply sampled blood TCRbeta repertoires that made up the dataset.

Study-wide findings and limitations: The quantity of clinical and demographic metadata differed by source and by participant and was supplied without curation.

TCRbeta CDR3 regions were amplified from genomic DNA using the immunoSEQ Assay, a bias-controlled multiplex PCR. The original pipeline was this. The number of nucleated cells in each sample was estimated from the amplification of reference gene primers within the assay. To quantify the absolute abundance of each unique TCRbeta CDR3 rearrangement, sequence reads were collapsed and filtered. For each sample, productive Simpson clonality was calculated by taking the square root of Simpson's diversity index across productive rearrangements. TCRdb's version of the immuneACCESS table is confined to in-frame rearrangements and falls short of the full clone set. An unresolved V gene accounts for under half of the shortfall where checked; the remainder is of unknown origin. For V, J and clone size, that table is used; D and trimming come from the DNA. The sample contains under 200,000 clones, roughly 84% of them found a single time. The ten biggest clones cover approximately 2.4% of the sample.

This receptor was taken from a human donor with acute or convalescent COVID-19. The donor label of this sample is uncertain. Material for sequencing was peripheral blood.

At the DNA level, the sequence is TGTGCCAGCACCGACTCCCGACTAGCGGGAGTAAAGCAGTACTTC. It specifies CASTDSRLAGVKQYF. The chain uses TRBV2 and TRBJ2-7; 12 nucleotides in the junction match TRBD2. After removal of 7 bases from V and 8 bases from J, the junction retains 12 bases not matched to a gene. The cysteine opens and the phenylalanine closes a CDR3 of 15 amino acids. Of all the DNA, just the CDR3 is kept, 45 bases in frame from base 1. CDR1 and CDR2 (SNHLY, FYNNEI) derive from the germline V gene.